Following are 8 T cell receptor beta chains from one sample sequenced in a study of shared clonotypes between healthy human individuals. The naive CD8 population came from CD45RO-negative cells selected for CCR7, without terminally differentiated effector memory CD45RA+ cells. The data were produced by immunoSEQ multiplex PCR, yet TCRdb's version contains in-frame clones alone and is incomplete. The profile covers 1.5 million to 2.5 million clones, with about 94% appearing a single time and around 1% taken by the ten largest. The sequencing input was naive CD8+ T cells sorted from blood. These receptors were obtained from a man aged 18 to 35 in good health.

This clone was detected only a few times. The CDR3 nucleotides are TGTGCCAGCAGTATCGACCTTGGGGCCCAGCATTTT. It specifies CASSIDLGAQHF. The chain employs TRBV6-6 and TRBJ1-5; D not certain. The V gene lost 5 bases and the J gene lost 11 bases, with 13 bases spanning the gap. Germline V gives CDR1 MNHNY, CDR2 SVGAGI (reference sequence). This CDR3 is 12 amino acids long.

This chain uses TRBV5-1 with TRBJ2-3; 10 bases agree with TRBD2. Germline V gene data show CDR1 as SGHRS and CDR2 as YFSETQ. The junction had 9 bases not matched to a gene; V was cut back by 2 bases and J by 3 bases. CDR3 size: 17 residues. CDR3 amino acids: CASSFLAGALGTDTQYF. The CDR3 DNA reads TGCGCCAGCAGCTTCCTAGCGGGAGCCCTAGGAACAGATACGCAGTATTTT.

The chain employs TRBV5-6 and TRBJ2-5, with TRBD1 identical over 8 bases. The CDR3 is 15 amino acids. Germline CDR1 SGHDT, CDR2 YYEEEE. The trim removed 8 bases at V and 2 bases at J, leaving 11 bases unmatched. CDR3 residues: CASLSGGLMQETQYF. The CDR3 DNA follows: TGTGCCAGTCTTTCAGGGGGCCTCATGCAAGAGACCCAGTACTTC.

The chain employs TRBV19 and TRBJ2-7, with TRBD1 identical over 7 bases. CDR3 length: 14 residues. In germline, CDR1 is LNHDA, CDR2 SQIVND (reference sequence). V shed 5 bases, J shed 3 bases, and the junction held 7 bases outside the gene matches. The CDR3, as DNA: TGTGCCAGTAGTCCCGAGGGGGCTTTCTACGAGCAGTACTTC. Its translation is CASSPEGAFYEQYF.

The rearrangement links TRBV15 to TRBJ1-1; D may be TRBD1 (6 bases). The ends were cut back, 5 bases at V and 4 bases at J, with 17 bases in the middle. Germline V gene sequence: CDR1 LNHNV, CDR2 YYDKDF (reference sequence). The CDR3 is 15 residues long. The CDR3 loop is CATSRVGGRGTEAFF. CDR3 bases: TGTGCCACCAGCCGCGTCGGGGGCAGGGGCACTGAAGCTTTCTTT.

This chain links TRBV27 with TRBJ1-2, with D tentatively TRBD1 (5 bases). Germline V gives CDR1 MNHEY, CDR2 SMNVEV (reference sequence). V shed 5 bases and J shed 4 bases, with 14 bases lying between them. The CDR3 loop spans 14 amino acids. The CDR3 here is CASSAWGGFYGYTF. CDR3 nucleotides: TGTGCCAGCAGTGCCTGGGGCGGTTTCTATGGCTACACCTTC.

V usage is TRBV7-2 and J usage is TRBJ2-1; 11 bases align to TRBD2. From germline, CDR1 is SGHTA and CDR2 FQGNSA. J lost 6 bases, V lost 0 bases, and 19 bases had no gene match. CDR3 length equals 21 residues. The CDR3 region has the DNA TGTGCCAGCAGCTTAGCCCCACTAGCGGGAGTGGGGGGGCATCTGGGCAATGAGCAGTTCTTC. Translation gives CASSLAPLAGVGGHLGNEQFF.

The V call is TRBV7-2, the J call TRBJ1-5; 10 nucleotides agree with TRBD1. Losses at the gene ends were 1 base for V and 4 bases for J; bases not matched to a gene: 7. This CDR3 is 17 amino acids long. CDR1 is SGHTA, CDR2 FQGNSA, per germline. The CDR3 coding sequence is TGTGCCAGCAGCTTAGTAGGTAGGACAGGGGGAAATCAGCCCCAGCATTTT. It encodes CASSLVGRTGGNQPQHF.